This TCR beta chain was recorded in a study of post-analysis software for immune sequencing data (dated by TCRdb to between 2015 and 2017). Study-level background: Relapsing-remitting, secondary progressive and progressive-relapsing multiple sclerosis were recorded as disease courses, and subtype annotation was lacking for some patients. The patient repertoires were set against roughly eleven previously published healthy control repertoires from donors whose ages ranged from roughly 6 to 26 years. A subset of samples was prepared in parallel using single-end sample barcoding, then pooled and co-amplified after Illumina adapter ligation.

To prepare the library, PCR was applied. TCRdb shows the sequencer as Illumina HiSeq 2500. To reduce PCR and sequencing biases, unique molecular identifiers were built into the TCR beta cDNA libraries. Every 1 to 10 million input T cells yielded approximately 500,000 cDNA molecules, meaning each molecule approximated one T cell. The patient libraries were prepared and sequenced using the same protocol as the earlier healthy control dataset. Within a given batch, samples were prepared together, multiplexed and sequenced on the same HiSeq lane. In the authors' own workflow: MIGEC handled the raw barcoded reads, throwing out single-read molecular identifier groups before consensus assembly and CDR3 extraction. VDJtools was used for post-analysis of the clonotype tables, and diversity was normalized by down-sampling every dataset to the size of the smallest sample. To correct batch-related cross-sample contamination, repertoire overlap clustering matched CDR3 amino acid sequences but not nucleotide sequences. TCRdb trimmed the raw reads at Q25, called clones with MiXCR and kept productive beta chains. Rows with a matching CDR3 protein are joined into one entry that keeps the most common DNA and genes. In this record, the V and J calls reflect TCRdb's handling and not the investigators' own analysis. The sample includes about 570,000 distinct CDR3 sequences, with approximately 31% observed a single time. Jointly, the top ten make up less than 6% of the sample.

The research as a whole found: The multiple sclerosis patient group was slightly younger than the control group. Significantly higher frequencies in patients than in controls were found for several TRBV segments, including TRBV5-6, TRBV5-1 and TRBV20-1. Direct clustering with F measure showed strong co-clustering of samples prepared in the same batch, prompting a batch-effect correction. Compared with controls, multiple sclerosis patients had significantly lower normalized Chao1 diversity, a finding suggesting substantial peripheral T-cell clonal expansion.

This clonotype was found a few times. There is no known antigen for this receptor. No per-base quality is available; no much larger clone lies one base away. Germline trimming: 4 bases from V, 5 bases from J; junction bases outside gene matches: 8. The cysteine opens and the phenylalanine closes a CDR3 of 16 amino acids. The retained sequence is limited to the CDR3, 48 bases, with the frame set at the first base. TCR beta repertoires were profiled from peripheral blood of more than ten young patients with multiple sclerosis to demonstrate the VDJtools post-analysis software. The multiple sclerosis patients were children and adolescents ranging in age from about 6 to 16 years.

Recombination linked TRBV12-3 or TRBV12-4 to TRBJ2-3; TRBD2 agrees with 11 junctional bases. This receptor was obtained from a girl aged 2 to 17 with multiple sclerosis. The sample consisted of blood. The CDR3 reads as follows: CASSWRLAGGEDTQYF. Read as DNA, the sequence is TGTGCCAGCAGTTGGAGGCTAGCGGGGGGAGAAGATACGCAGTATTTT.